Here is one T cell receptor (beta chain) with its context. It was with 60 Vbeta and 13 Jbeta primers that the PCR ran. Sequencing was performed with immunoSEQ multiplex PCR; in TCRdb, only in-frame clones are kept and a portion is missing. Here the sample spans tens of thousands of clones, roughly 90% being singletons. This sample stems from a study of cytomegalovirus exposure and HLA in healthy donors. The germline CDR1 and CDR2 sequences are MGHRA and YSYEKL. V was pared by 0 bases and J by 0 bases, with 6 bases between. CDR3 length: 15 residues. The chain is built from TRBV4-1 and TRBJ2-1; possibly TRBD2 for D (5 bases). The TCR was taken from a young man in good health and CMV-seropositive. Source material: PBMCs. CDR3 nucleotides: TGCGCCAGCAGCCAAGAAACTAGCTCCTACAATGAGCAGTTCTTC. Residues: CASSQETSSYNEQFF.